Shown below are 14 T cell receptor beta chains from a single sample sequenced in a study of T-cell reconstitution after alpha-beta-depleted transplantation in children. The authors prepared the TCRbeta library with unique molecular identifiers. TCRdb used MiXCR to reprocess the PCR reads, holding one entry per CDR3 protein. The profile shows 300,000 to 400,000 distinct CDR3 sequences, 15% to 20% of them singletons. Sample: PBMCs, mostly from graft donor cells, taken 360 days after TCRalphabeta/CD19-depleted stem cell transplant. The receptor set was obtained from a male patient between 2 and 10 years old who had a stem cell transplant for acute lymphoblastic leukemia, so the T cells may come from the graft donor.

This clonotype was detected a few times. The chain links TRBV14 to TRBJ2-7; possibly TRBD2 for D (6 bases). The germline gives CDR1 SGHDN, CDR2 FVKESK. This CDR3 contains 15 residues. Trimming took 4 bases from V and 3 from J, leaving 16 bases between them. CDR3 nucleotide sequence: TGTGCCAGCAGCCCCCTCGGGGAGGTGATCTACGAGCAGTACTTC. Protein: CASSPLGEVIYEQYF.

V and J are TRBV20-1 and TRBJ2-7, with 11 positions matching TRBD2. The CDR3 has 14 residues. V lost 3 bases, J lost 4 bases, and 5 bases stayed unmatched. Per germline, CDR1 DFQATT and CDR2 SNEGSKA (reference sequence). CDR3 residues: CSARSTSGAYEQYF. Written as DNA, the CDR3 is TGCAGTGCTAGGTCGACTAGCGGGGCTTACGAGCAGTACTTC.

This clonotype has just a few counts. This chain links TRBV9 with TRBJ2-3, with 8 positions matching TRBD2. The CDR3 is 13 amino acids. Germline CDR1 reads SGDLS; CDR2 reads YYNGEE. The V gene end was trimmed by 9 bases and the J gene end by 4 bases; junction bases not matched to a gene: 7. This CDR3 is CANPTSVADTQYF. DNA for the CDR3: TGTGCCAACCCGACTAGCGTCGCAGATACGCAGTATTTT.

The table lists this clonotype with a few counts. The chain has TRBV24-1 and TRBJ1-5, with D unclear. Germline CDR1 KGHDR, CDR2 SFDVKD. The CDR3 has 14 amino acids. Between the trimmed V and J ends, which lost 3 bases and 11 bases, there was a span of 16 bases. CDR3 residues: CATSDGSFGEAQHF. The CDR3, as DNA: TGTGCCACCAGTGATGGTTCCTTTGGGGAAGCCCAGCATTTT.

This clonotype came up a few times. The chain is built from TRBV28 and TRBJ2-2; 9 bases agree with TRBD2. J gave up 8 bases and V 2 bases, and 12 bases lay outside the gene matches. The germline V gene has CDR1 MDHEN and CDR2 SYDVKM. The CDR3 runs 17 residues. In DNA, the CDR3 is TGTGCCAGCAGTTTAATAGCGGGAGATAGAGGACCAGGGGAGCTGTTTTTT. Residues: CASSLIAGDRGPGELFF.

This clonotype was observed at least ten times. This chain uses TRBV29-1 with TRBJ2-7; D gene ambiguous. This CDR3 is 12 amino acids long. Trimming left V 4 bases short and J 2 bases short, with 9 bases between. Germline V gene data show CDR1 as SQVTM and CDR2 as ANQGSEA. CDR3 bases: TGCAGCGTTGTTGGAGAAGCCTACGAGCAGTACTTC. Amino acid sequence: CSVVGEAYEQYF.

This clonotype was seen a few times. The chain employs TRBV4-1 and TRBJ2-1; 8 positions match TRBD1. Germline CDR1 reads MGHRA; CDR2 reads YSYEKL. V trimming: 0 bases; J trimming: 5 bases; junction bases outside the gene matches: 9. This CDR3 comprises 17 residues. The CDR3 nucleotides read TGCGCCAGCAGCCAAGAAATTCGACAGGGGCCCCACAATGAGCAGTTCTTC. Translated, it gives CASSQEIRQGPHNEQFF.

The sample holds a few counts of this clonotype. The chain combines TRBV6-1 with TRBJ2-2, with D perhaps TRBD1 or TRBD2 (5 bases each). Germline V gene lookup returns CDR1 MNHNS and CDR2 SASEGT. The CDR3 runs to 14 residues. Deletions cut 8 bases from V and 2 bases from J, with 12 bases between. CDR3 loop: CASSRWDNTGELFF. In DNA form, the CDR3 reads TGTGCCAGCTCGCGTTGGGACAACACCGGGGAGCTGTTTTTT.

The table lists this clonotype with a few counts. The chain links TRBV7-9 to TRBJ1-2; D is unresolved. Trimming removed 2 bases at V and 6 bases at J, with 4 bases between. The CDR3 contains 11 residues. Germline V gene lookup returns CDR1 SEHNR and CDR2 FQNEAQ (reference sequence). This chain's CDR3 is CASSLTNGYTF. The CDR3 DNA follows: TGTGCCAGCAGCTTAACCAATGGCTACACCTTC.

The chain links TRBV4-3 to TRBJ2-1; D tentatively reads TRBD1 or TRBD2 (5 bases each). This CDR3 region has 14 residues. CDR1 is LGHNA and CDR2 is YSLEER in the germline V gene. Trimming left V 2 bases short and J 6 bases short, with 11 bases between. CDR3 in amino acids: CASSQIVRGNEQFF. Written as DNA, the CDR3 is TGCGCCAGCAGCCAAATCGTGAGGGGCAATGAGCAGTTCTTC.

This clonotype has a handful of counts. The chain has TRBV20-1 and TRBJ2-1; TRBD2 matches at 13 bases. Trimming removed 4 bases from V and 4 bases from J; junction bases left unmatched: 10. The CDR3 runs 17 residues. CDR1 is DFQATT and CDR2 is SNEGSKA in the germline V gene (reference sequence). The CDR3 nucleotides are TGCAGTGCTATGACTAGCGGGAGGAGTAGCCTTTACAATGAGCAGTTCTTC. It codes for CSAMTSGRSSLYNEQFF.

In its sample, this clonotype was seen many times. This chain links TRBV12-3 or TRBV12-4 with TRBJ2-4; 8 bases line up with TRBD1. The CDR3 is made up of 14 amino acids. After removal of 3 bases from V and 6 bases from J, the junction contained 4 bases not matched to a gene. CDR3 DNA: TGTGCCAGCAGTTTGACAGGGGCGCTAAACATTCAGTACTTC. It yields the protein CASSLTGALNIQYF.

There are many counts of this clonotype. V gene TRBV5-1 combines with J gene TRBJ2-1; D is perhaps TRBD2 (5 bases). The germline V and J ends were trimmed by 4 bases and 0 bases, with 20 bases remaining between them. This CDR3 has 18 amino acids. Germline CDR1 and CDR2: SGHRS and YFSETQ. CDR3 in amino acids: CASSLDIHGVRSYNEQFF. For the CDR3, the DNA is TGCGCCAGCAGCCTCGACATCCACGGGGTACGCTCCTACAATGAGCAGTTCTTC.

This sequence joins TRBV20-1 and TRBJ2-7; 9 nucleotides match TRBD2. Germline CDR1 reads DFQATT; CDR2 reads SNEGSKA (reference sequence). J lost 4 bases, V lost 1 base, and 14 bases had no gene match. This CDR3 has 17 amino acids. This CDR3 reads CSARAILAGGAGYEQYF. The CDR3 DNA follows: TGCAGTGCTAGAGCGATTTTGGCGGGAGGGGCTGGGTACGAGCAGTACTTC.